This T cell receptor (beta chain) was observed in a study of CD8+ T cells in alopecia areata. As for the study in general: Among treated patients, oral tofacitinib was administered at 5 to 10 mg twice daily.

Isolated RNA was reverse transcribed into cDNA used as the sequencing template. Profiling relied on immunoSEQ multiplex PCR, and the TCRdb table lists in-frame clones only, not all of them. Here the sample spans about 150,000 clones, around 50% being singletons. Germline V gene lookup returns CDR1 MNHNY and CDR2 SVGAGI (reference sequence). The CDR3 covers 15 residues. V gave up 2 bases and J gave up 2 bases, with 12 bases separating them. The receptor was derived from a human donor with alopecia areata. The sequencing here drew on CD4+ T cells sorted from blood, taken at week 0. J is TRBJ2-5 and V is TRBV6-6; tentative D call: TRBD1 (5 bases). The CDR3 nucleotides read TGTGCCAGCAGTTACGGGGCTAGACGTCAAGAGACCCAGTACTTC. Translated, it gives CASSYGARRQETQYF.